The 29 T cell receptor beta chains reported below all come from one sample, sequenced in a study of CD8 T cells in Susac syndrome. RNA was extracted with the RNeasy kit, and a quantity of roughly 0.45 to 1 ug was reverse transcribed using random hexamers. TCRdb analysed the immunoSEQ multiplex PCR reads with MiXCR anew, one entry per CDR3 protein. The table has about 130,000 distinct CDR3 sequences, 90% to 95% seen once. The sequenced sample was CD4+ T cells from PBMCs. The receptors were sampled from a human donor in good health.

This chain joins TRBV29-1 and TRBJ2-1; 10 bases are shared with TRBD1. The V segment lost 4 bases and the J segment 10 bases; nucleotides outside the gene matches: 4. CDR1 and CDR2 (germline): SQVTM, ANQGSEA. This CDR3 contains 12 residues. Here the CDR3 reads CSVGDRGGEQFF. The CDR3 DNA reads TGCAGCGTTGGGGACAGGGGCGGCGAGCAGTTCTTC.

The rearrangement links TRBV5-1 to TRBJ2-7; D might be TRBD2 (6 bases). Germline assignment: CDR1 SGHRS and CDR2 YFSETQ. The V gene lost 4 bases and the J gene lost 1 base, with 12 bases spanning the gap. The CDR3 covers 14 residues. CDR3 region: CASSPGGESYEQYF. The CDR3, as DNA: TGCGCCAGCAGCCCGGGCGGGGAGTCCTACGAGCAGTACTTC.

The chain links TRBV11-3 to TRBJ1-1, with D perhaps matching TRBD1 (5 bases). Germline V CDR1 and CDR2: SGHNT, YENEEA. V gave up 0 bases and J gave up 3 bases, with 14 bases separating them. This CDR3 is built from 16 residues. The CDR3 region is CASSLDGREGDTEAFF. CDR3 sequence (DNA): TGTGCCAGCAGCTTAGATGGCAGGGAGGGAGACACTGAAGCTTTCTTT.

This chain links TRBV7-9 with TRBJ2-7, with a weak D call TRBD1 (6 bases). Per the germline V gene, CDR1 is SEHNR and CDR2 is FQNEAQ (reference sequence). This CDR3 has 13 residues. Trimming shortened V by 4 bases and J by 2 bases, and 9 bases separated the two germline ends. CDR3 bases: TGTGCCAGCAGCTCCGGGACAACCTACGAGCAGTACTTC. Translating it yields CASSSGTTYEQYF.

This clonotype was seen just once. CDR3 nucleotide sequence: TGTGCCAGCAGTATTGGACAGGCCTACGAGCAGTACTTC. It yields the protein CASSIGQAYEQYF. The V gene is TRBV6-5, the J gene TRBJ2-7; 7 nucleotides match TRBD1. The germline V gene encodes CDR1 MNHEY and CDR2 SVGAGI. This CDR3 comprises 13 residues. J was trimmed by 2 bases and V by 5 bases; bases with no gene match: 3.

This chain connects TRBV3-1 to TRBJ2-5; 9 nucleotides agree with TRBD1. The CDR3 length is 15 residues. CDR1 is LGHDT, CDR2 YNNKEL, per germline (reference sequence). V dropped 1 base and J dropped 5; count of bases not matched to a gene: 5. CDR3 residues: CASSQADRGYETQYF. CDR3 bases: TGTGCCAGCAGCCAAGCGGACAGGGGTTATGAGACCCAGTACTTC.

The chain links TRBV3-1 to TRBJ2-1, with 7 bases lining up with TRBD2. CDR1 LGHDT and CDR2 YNNKEL come from the germline V gene (reference sequence). The CDR3 length is 13 residues. J gave up 5 bases and V 8 bases, and 6 bases lay outside the gene matches. The CDR3 sequence is CASREVGDNEQFF. CDR3 DNA sequence: TGTGCCAGCCGGGAGGTCGGGGACAATGAGCAGTTCTTC.

The chain recombines TRBV19 with TRBJ2-7, with 7 bases aligning to TRBD1. Germline V lookup: CDR1 LNHDA, CDR2 SQIVND (reference sequence). The CDR3 runs to 12 residues. With 8 bases clipped from V and 5 bases from J, the junction kept 6 bases outside the gene matches. The CDR3 region has the DNA TGTGCCAGTTCGGACAGGTCGGACGAGCAGTACTTC. Its protein is CASSDRSDEQYF.

J is TRBJ2-7 and V is TRBV27, with D possibly being TRBD1 or TRBD2 (6 bases each). Trimming cost V 2 bases and J 3 bases, with 14 bases left between them. CDR1 and CDR2 from the germline V gene are MNHEY and SMNVEV (reference sequence). The length of the CDR3 is 15 residues. CDR3 DNA: TGTGCCAGCAGTTTAAGGGGGAGGAGACTCTACGAGCAGTACTTC. Its translation is CASSLRGRRLYEQYF.

The chain joins TRBV18 to TRBJ2-5; TRBD1 aligns across 9 bases. V gave up 3 bases and J gave up 4 bases; unmatched junction bases: 6. Germline lookup yields CDR1 KGHSH and CDR2 LQKENI. This CDR3 is built from 15 residues. The CDR3 loop reads CASSPLQGAGETQYF. CDR3 DNA: TGTGCCAGCTCACCGTTACAGGGGGCCGGAGAGACCCAGTACTTC. The whole variable domain, filled in from reference TRBV18 and TRBJ2-5, reads NAGVMQNPRHLVRRRGQEARLRCSPMKGHSHVYWYRQLPEEGLKFMVYLQKENIIDESGMPKERFSAEFPKEGPSILRIQQVVRGDSAAYFCASSPLQGAGETQYFGPGTRLLVL.

The V call is TRBV3-1, the J call TRBJ1-2, with D hard to call. Trimming left V 1 base short and J 3 bases short, with 3 bases between. Germline loops: CDR1 LGHDT, CDR2 YNNKEL (reference sequence). CDR3 length equals 12 residues. The CDR3 protein is CASSQVHYGYTF. The DNA for the CDR3 is TGTGCCAGCAGCCAAGTACACTATGGCTACACCTTC.

The J gene is TRBJ2-5, the V gene TRBV12-3 or TRBV12-4; 10 bases agree with TRBD2. This CDR3 comprises 14 residues. Trimming at V came to 5 bases and at J to 4 bases, leaving 4 bases not matched to a gene. Here the CDR3 reads CASSSGRARETQYF. The CDR3 DNA is TGTGCCAGCAGTAGCGGGAGGGCCCGAGAGACCCAGTACTTC.

The chain recombines TRBV20-1 with TRBJ1-1; D not certain. V lost 3 bases to trimming and J lost 7 bases, with 21 bases between them. Germline V gene lookup returns CDR1 DFQATT and CDR2 SNEGSKA (reference sequence). CDR3 size: 15 residues. In DNA, the CDR3 is TGCAGTGCTAGTCTCCGGGATTGGAGACGAAATGAAGCTTTCTTT. Protein: CSASLRDWRRNEAFF.

V usage is TRBV5-6 and J usage is TRBJ1-2, with 8 bases that match TRBD1. J gave up 4 bases and V 9 bases, and 11 bases lay outside the gene matches. CDR1 and CDR2 from the germline V gene are SGHDT and YYEEEE. This CDR3 region has 14 residues. CDR3 amino acids: CATPEDRGFYGYTF. For the CDR3, the DNA is TGTGCCACTCCGGAAGACAGGGGATTCTATGGCTACACCTTC.

The V gene is TRBV6-5, the J gene TRBJ2-7; TRBD1 or TRBD2 may be the D gene (5 bases each). V gave up 5 bases and J gave up 2 bases, with 10 bases separating them. Germline assignment: CDR1 MNHEY and CDR2 SVGAGI. This CDR3 has 13 residues. The CDR3 nucleotides are TGTGCCAGCAGTAGGGGACCCACCTACGAGCAGTACTTC. Translated, it gives CASSRGPTYEQYF.

In regard to this clonotype: The junction shows a germline mismatch at one end, possibly a read error. V is TRBV7-9 and J is TRBJ2-1; 10 nucleotides agree with TRBD2. Germline V gene data show CDR1 as SEHNR and CDR2 as FQNEAQ (reference sequence). The CDR3 contains 16 residues. CDR3 DNA sequence: TGTGCCAGCAGCATAGCGGGAGGAAAGGCCCACAATGAGCAGTTCTTC. This gives the protein CASSIAGGKAHNEQFF.

This rearrangement joins TRBV20-1 to TRBJ2-1, with 12 nucleotides matching TRBD2. The CDR3 has 15 residues. V lost 5 bases to trimming and J lost 7 bases; unmatched junction nucleotides: 9. Germline V CDR1 and CDR2: DFQATT, SNEGSKA (reference sequence). The CDR3 is CSAAPTSGRMNEQFF. Written as DNA, the CDR3 is TGCAGTGCTGCCCCGACTAGCGGGAGAATGAATGAGCAGTTCTTC.

The table lists this clonotype with a count of one. This chain links TRBV29-1 with TRBJ2-1; D is uncertain. CDR3 length equals 13 residues. The V end was cut by 4 bases, the J end by 4 bases, with 11 bases between. The germline V gene has CDR1 SQVTM and CDR2 ANQGSEA. CDR3 in amino acids: CSVGNTAYNEQFF. Here the CDR3 DNA reads TGCAGCGTTGGAAATACGGCGTACAATGAGCAGTTCTTC.

For this clonotype: At one end, the junction sequence differs from germline, possibly due to a read error. The chain has TRBV2 and TRBJ2-5; 15 positions agree with TRBD2. The CDR3 covers 17 residues. The germline V gene encodes CDR1 SNHLY and CDR2 FYNNEI. CDR3 DNA sequence: TGTGCCAGCAGAGCCCCGACGTCCTCGGGACTAGCGGGAGGAACCCACTTC. Translating it yields CASRAPTSSGLAGGTHF.

The CDR3 DNA reads TGTGCCAGCAGCATTAGGGTCTTGAACACTGAAGCTTTCTTT. The encoded protein is CASSIRVLNTEAFF. V usage is TRBV28 and J usage is TRBJ1-1; D unresolved. The V and J ends lost 6 bases and 0 bases respectively, with 11 bases between them. This CDR3 comprises 14 residues. Germline CDR1 is MDHEN and CDR2 is SYDVKM.

The chain recombines TRBV24-1 with TRBJ2-2, with D maybe TRBD2 (6 bases). The CDR3 runs 15 residues. Trimming left V 3 bases short and J 4 bases short, with 11 bases between. Germline V lookup: CDR1 KGHDR, CDR2 SFDVKD. This CDR3 is CATSDDVSGTGELFF. The CDR3 coding sequence is TGTGCCACCAGTGATGACGTTAGCGGCACCGGGGAGCTGTTTTTT.

The table lists this clonotype with a few counts. The chain carries TRBV5-1 and TRBJ2-2; 7 bases fit TRBD2. Germline trimming cut 0 bases from V and 4 bases from J; bases unmatched to any gene: 6. The CDR3 runs to 16 residues. Germline V gene lookup returns CDR1 SGHRS and CDR2 YFSETQ. CDR3 in DNA: TGCGCCAGCAGCTTGGTTCTAGCGGCCTTCACCGGGGAGCTGTTTTTT. Its translation: CASSLVLAAFTGELFF.

This clonotype was recorded only once. The rearrangement uses TRBV7-2 and TRBJ2-2, with a possible D match to TRBD1 (5 bases). Germline CDR1 reads SGHTA; CDR2 reads FQGNSA. The CDR3 is 15 amino acids. The V end was cut by 11 bases, the J end by 2 bases, with 18 bases between. CDR3 residues: CASRVATLNTGELFF. The CDR3 DNA reads as TGTGCCTCCAGGGTAGCCACACTCAACACCGGGGAGCTGTTTTTT.

The chain joins TRBV20-1 to TRBJ2-5, with D hard to call. V lost 6 bases to trimming and J lost 6 bases, with 11 bases between them. Germline V gives CDR1 DFQATT, CDR2 SNEGSKA (reference sequence). The CDR3 contains 11 residues. CDR3 amino acids: CSAPSLKTQYF. The CDR3 nucleotides are TGCAGTGCCCCTAGTTTGAAGACCCAGTACTTC.

This rearrangement joins TRBV7-2 to TRBJ1-2, with a tentative D call TRBD1 (6 bases). The CDR3 covers 14 residues. Looked up from germline, CDR1 is SGHTA and CDR2 is FQGNSA. The V gene lost 4 bases and the J gene lost 7 bases, with 16 bases spanning the gap. The CDR3 nucleotides read TGTGCCAGCAGCTCGACAGGTGGCCTTAGTGGCTACACCTTC. Translating gives CASSSTGGLSGYTF.

This chain joins TRBV12-3 or TRBV12-4 and TRBJ2-5, with D tentatively TRBD1 (5 bases). V was pared by 6 bases and J by 1 base, with 15 bases between. The CDR3 totals 15 residues. The CDR3 here is CASSVLGRAQETQYF. In DNA, the CDR3 is TGTGCCAGCAGCGTCCTCGGCAGGGCCCAAGAGACCCAGTACTTC.

This chain joins TRBV7-9 and TRBJ2-7, with 7 bases fitting TRBD1. The ends lost 5 bases at V and 0 bases at J; junction bases unmatched: 4. The CDR3 has 14 residues. Looked up from germline, CDR1 is SEHNR and CDR2 is FQNEAQ (reference sequence). CDR3 amino acids: CASSGDSSSYEQYF. The CDR3 nucleotides read TGTGCCAGCAGCGGGGACAGCAGCTCCTACGAGCAGTACTTC.

The chain couples TRBV3-1 to TRBJ1-1; D not resolved. Trimming removed 4 bases at V and 2 bases at J, with 8 bases between. This CDR3 contains 13 residues. CDR1 is LGHDT and CDR2 is YNNKEL in the germline V gene (reference sequence). For the CDR3, the DNA is TGTGCCAGCAGCCTGGGATCCAACACTGAAGCTTTCTTT. This encodes CASSLGSNTEAFF. Full variable domain (outside the CDR3, taken from reference TRBV3-1 and TRBJ1-1): DTAVSQTPKYLVTQMGNDKSIKCEQNLGHDTMYWYKQDSKKFLKIMFSYNNKELIINETVPNRFSPKSPDKAHLNLHINSLELGDSAVYFCASSLGSNTEAFFGQGTRLTVV.

The chain has TRBV20-1 and TRBJ1-4; possible D gene TRBD1, 6 bases. Trimming pared 2 bases from V and 1 base from J, leaving 11 bases between. CDR3 length equals 15 residues. The germline gives CDR1 DFQATT, CDR2 SNEGSKA (reference sequence). DNA for the CDR3: TGCAGTGCTAGAAGGGGGTTTGGAACTAATGAAAAACTGTTTTTT. Amino acids: CSARRGFGTNEKLFF.